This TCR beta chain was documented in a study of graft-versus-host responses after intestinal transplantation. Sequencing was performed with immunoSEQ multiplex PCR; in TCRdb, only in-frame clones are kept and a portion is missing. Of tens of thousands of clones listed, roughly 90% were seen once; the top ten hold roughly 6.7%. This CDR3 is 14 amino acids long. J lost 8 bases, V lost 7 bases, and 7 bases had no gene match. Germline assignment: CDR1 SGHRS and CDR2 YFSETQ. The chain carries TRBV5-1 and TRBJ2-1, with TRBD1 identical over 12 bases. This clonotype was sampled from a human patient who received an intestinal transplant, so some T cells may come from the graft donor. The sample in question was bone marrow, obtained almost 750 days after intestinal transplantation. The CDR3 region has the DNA TGCGCCAGCGGTCGGGACAGGGGGCCTGATGAGCAGTTCTTC. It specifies CASGRDRGPDEQFF.